A single sample is the source of the 29 T cell receptor beta chains below, sequenced in a study of OX40 agonist ivuxolimab in advanced cancers. Sequencing was performed with immunoSEQ multiplex PCR; in TCRdb, only in-frame clones are kept and a portion is missing. This sample has some 47,000 clones, with 79% found just once. The material was CD4+ or CD8+ T cells sorted from blood, obtained in a trial of the OX40 agonist ivuxolimab. These receptors came from an adult with an advanced solid tumor such as melanoma, head and neck, liver or kidney cancer.

The V gene is TRBV19, the J gene TRBJ1-5; weak D call: TRBD1 (5 bases). Germline CDR1 and CDR2: LNHDA and SQIVND (reference sequence). The CDR3 is made up of 18 amino acids. V lost 4 bases and J lost 0, with 19 bases in between. CDR3 sequence (DNA): TGTGCCAGTAGTACCCGCCAAAGGGGACCCAATAGCAATCAGCCCCAGCATTTT. It yields the protein CASSTRQRGPNSNQPQHF.

This clone is a singleton in its sample. The chain recombines TRBV5-1 with TRBJ2-3, with 9 bases matching TRBD1. The CDR3 length is 14 residues. The germline V gene encodes CDR1 SGHRS and CDR2 YFSETQ. Trimming took 4 bases from V and 4 from J; bases not matched to a gene: 4. CDR3 in DNA: TGCGCCAGCAGCATAACAGGGGGCGCAGATACGCAGTATTTT. This codes for CASSITGGADTQYF.

The J gene is TRBJ2-7, the V gene TRBV19, with TRBD2 matching 14 bases. The CDR3 spans 15 residues. Germline CDR1 LNHDA, CDR2 SQIVND (reference sequence). The V segment lost 5 bases and the J segment 4 bases; nucleotides outside the gene matches: 4. The CDR3: CASSRGTSGGYEQYF. In DNA, the CDR3 is TGTGCCAGTAGTCGTGGGACTAGCGGGGGATACGAGCAGTACTTC.

The chain carries TRBV7-9 and TRBJ1-1; 10 nucleotides match TRBD1. The CDR3 totals 15 residues. The V segment lost 3 bases and the J segment 4 bases; nucleotides outside the gene matches: 5. Germline V CDR1 and CDR2: SEHNR, FQNEAQ (reference sequence). The CDR3 sequence is CASSLPTGGFTEAFF. The CDR3 nucleotides are TGTGCCAGCAGCTTGCCGACAGGGGGCTTCACTGAAGCTTTCTTT.

The V gene is TRBV6-5, the J gene TRBJ1-5, with D possibly matching TRBD1 (6 bases). The CDR3 sequence is 13 residues long. Trimming cost V 7 bases and J 6 bases, with 13 bases left between them. The germline V gene has CDR1 MNHEY and CDR2 SVGAGI. CDR3 DNA: TGTGCCAGCACCCCACAGGGAACTCAGCCCCAGCATTTT. Its translation: CASTPQGTQPQHF.

This sequence joins TRBV5-4 and TRBJ2-1; 8 positions match TRBD1. Germline CDR1 and CDR2: SGHNT and YYREEE (reference sequence). CDR3 length: 14 amino acids. V shed 4 bases, J shed 3 bases, and the junction held 3 bases outside the gene matches. In nucleotides, the CDR3 is TGTGCCAGCAGCGAAACAGGGGGCTACAATGAGCAGTTCTTC. This translates into CASSETGGYNEQFF.

In the case of this clone: An end of the junction does not agree with germline; a read error may underlie this. The chain links TRBV27 to TRBJ1-1; unclear D gene. The germline gives CDR1 MNHEY, CDR2 SMNVEV (reference sequence). This CDR3 region has 13 residues. CDR3 residues: CASISAQNSEAFF. The DNA for the CDR3 is TGTGCCAGCATCTCGGCCCAGAACTCTGAAGCTTTCTTT.

V usage is TRBV6-1 and J usage is TRBJ2-3; D possibly corresponds to TRBD2 (5 bases). V lost 6 bases and J 0 bases, leaving 13 bases between the germline ends. This CDR3 has 15 residues. CDR1 and CDR2 from the germline V gene are MNHNS and SASEGT. CDR3 in amino acids: CASSASRESTDTQYF. DNA of the CDR3: TGTGCCAGCAGCGCCTCGAGGGAGAGCACAGATACGCAGTATTTT.

The J gene is TRBJ2-5, the V gene TRBV7-3, with TRBD2 matching 10 bases. The germline V gene encodes CDR1 SGHTA and CDR2 FQGTGA. This CDR3 comprises 14 residues. The V gene end was trimmed by 5 bases and the J gene end by 3 bases; junction bases not matched to a gene: 3. This chain's CDR3 is CASSQGLAEETQYF. CDR3 DNA: TGTGCCAGCAGCCAAGGACTAGCGGAAGAGACCCAGTACTTC.

The chain employs TRBV7-2 and TRBJ2-5; D not certain. The CDR3 consists of 14 residues. The V gene's germline CDR1 is SGHTA and CDR2 FQGNSA. Trimming removed 2 bases at V and 4 bases at J, with 11 bases between. The CDR3: CASSLNSRRETQYF. The CDR3 DNA is TGTGCCAGCAGCTTAAACTCACGGCGAGAGACCCAGTACTTC. The full variable domain, completed using reference TRBV7-2 and TRBJ2-5, is GAGVSQSPSNKVTEKGKDVELRCDPISGHTALYWYRQSLGQGLEFLIYFQGNSAPDKSGLPSDRFSAERTGGSVSTLTIQRTQQEDSAVYLCASSLNSRRETQYFGPGTRLLVL.

The chain carries TRBV14 and TRBJ1-1, with D unclear. CDR3 length equals 14 residues. V lost 2 bases and J 3 bases, leaving 10 bases between the germline ends. Looked up from germline, CDR1 is SGHDN and CDR2 is FVKESK. The chain's CDR3 is CASSQSKGYTEAFF. The CDR3 coding sequence is TGTGCCAGCAGCCAATCGAAAGGCTACACTGAAGCTTTCTTT.

The chain combines TRBV11-2 with TRBJ1-4; tentatively, D is TRBD1 (6 bases). Germline CDR1 is SGHAT and CDR2 is FQNNGV. The V end lost 3 bases, the J end lost 1 base, and 18 bases lay between the germline ends. CDR3 length: 18 amino acids. CDR3 bases: TGTGCCAGCAGCTTGGATCGCGGGGGCGGGCTAACTAATGAAAAACTGTTTTTT. Its protein product is CASSLDRGGGLTNEKLFF. Drawing the rest from reference TRBV11-2 and TRBJ1-4, the complete variable domain is EAGVAQSPRYKIIEKRQSVAFWCNPISGHATLYWYQQILGQGPKLLIQFQNNGVVDDSQLPKDRFSAERLKGVDSTLKIQPAKLEDSAVYLCASSLDRGGGLTNEKLFFGSGTQLSVL.

This clone has just one count. The genes are TRBV9 and TRBJ1-3; TRBD1 matches 8 bases. The germline V gene encodes CDR1 SGDLS and CDR2 YYNGEE. The J segment lost 0 bases and the V segment lost 3 bases, leaving 8 bases of the junction unmatched. This CDR3 has 17 residues. CDR3 sequence reads: CASSERDRTYSGNTIYF. CDR3 sequence (DNA): TGTGCCAGCAGCGAGAGGGACAGGACCTACTCTGGAAACACCATATATTTT.

The V call is TRBV18, the J call TRBJ1-2, with D possibly TRBD1 on 6 matching bases. The CDR3 loop spans 15 amino acids. Per the germline V gene, CDR1 is KGHSH and CDR2 is LQKENI. V lost 1 base and J lost 6, with 15 bases in between. As DNA, the CDR3 is TGTGCCAGCTCACCACGGAACGGGGGGCTGGATGGCTACACCTTC. This codes for CASSPRNGGLDGYTF.

This chain joins TRBV7-2 and TRBJ1-5, with D perhaps matching TRBD1 (6 bases). Trimming pared 5 bases from V and 4 bases from J, leaving 18 bases between. The CDR3 is made up of 16 amino acids. The germline V gene encodes CDR1 SGHTA and CDR2 FQGNSA. CDR3 DNA: TGTGCCAGCAGCCCAATGGACCAGGGGTGGAATCAGCCCCAGCATTTT. This translates into CASSPMDQGWNQPQHF. The full variable domain, in which reference TRBV7-2 and TRBJ1-5 provide the parts outside the CDR3, is GAGVSQSPSNKVTEKGKDVELRCDPISGHTALYWYRQSLGQGLEFLIYFQGNSAPDKSGLPSDRFSAERTGGSVSTLTIQRTQQEDSAVYLCASSPMDQGWNQPQHFGDGTRLSIL.

V and J are TRBV10-3 and TRBJ2-5, with 9 bases identical to TRBD1. V was clipped by 10 bases and J by 5 bases; unmatched bases: 11. The CDR3 contains 14 residues. CDR1 and CDR2 (germline): ENHRY, SYGVKD. The CDR3 is CATTGTGRVETQYF. The CDR3 DNA reads as TGTGCCACCACCGGGACAGGGCGGGTGGAGACCCAGTACTTC.

The CDR3 region is CAGSEHGNQPQHF. CDR3 sequence (DNA): TGTGCCGGGTCAGAGCACGGCAATCAGCCCCAGCATTTT. The chain combines TRBV19 with TRBJ1-5; D is undetermined. Germline values: CDR1 LNHDA, CDR2 SQIVND (reference sequence). The V and J ends lost 11 bases and 2 bases respectively, with 13 bases between them. This CDR3 is 13 amino acids long.

This clone was seen once. Mismatch with germline at one junction end may stem from a read error. This sequence joins TRBV19 and TRBJ1-1; 7 bases are shared with TRBD1. The CDR3 consists of 15 residues. Germline CDR1 is LNHDA and CDR2 is SQIVND (reference sequence). The CDR3: CASRIGTESNTEAFF. CDR3 nucleotides: TGTGCCAGTAGGATAGGGACAGAATCGAACACTGAAGCTTTCTTT.

This clone occurred once. This chain connects TRBV6-6 to TRBJ2-3; TRBD2 matches at 9 bases. The germline gives CDR1 MNHNY, CDR2 SVGAGI (reference sequence). V lost 4 bases and J lost 8; bases outside the gene matches: 7. This CDR3 has 14 amino acids. The CDR3 coding sequence is TGTGCCAGCAGTTTTAGCGGGGGTGGTGGTACGCAGTATTTT. Translation gives CASSFSGGGGTQYF.

This clone turned up a few times. The chain combines TRBV9 with TRBJ2-1; 12 nucleotides match TRBD2. The CDR3 contains 16 residues. Looked up from germline, CDR1 is SGDLS and CDR2 is YYNGEE. With 4 bases clipped from V and 1 base from J, the junction kept 3 bases outside the gene matches. The CDR3 DNA follows: TGTGCCAGCAGCTGGACTAGCGGGGAGTCCTACAATGAGCAGTTCTTC. Translating it yields CASSWTSGESYNEQFF.

This clone showed up just a few times. The same CDR3 can be traced to other DNA sequences in this sample. The chain combines TRBV7-2 with TRBJ2-7; 10 bases match TRBD2. The CDR3 has 15 residues. From germline, CDR1 is SGHTA and CDR2 FQGNSA. V lost 5 bases and J lost 0; bases outside the gene matches: 4. The CDR3 DNA reads TGTGCCAGCAGCCTCGCTAGCGGGGGCTCCTACGAGCAGTACTTC. As protein: CASSLASGGSYEQYF.

The chain combines TRBV5-8 with TRBJ2-3, with 11 bases matching TRBD2. The CDR3 is 16 amino acids. Germline CDR1 and CDR2: SGHTS and YDEGEE. V was clipped by 0 bases and J by 3 bases; unmatched bases: 3. As DNA, the CDR3 is TGTGCCAGCAGCTTGGTCCGACTAGCGGGAACAGATACGCAGTATTTT. This sequence encodes CASSLVRLAGTDTQYF.

Only one count was recorded for this clone. The chain recombines TRBV6-6 with TRBJ2-7; D remains unclear. This CDR3 has 13 residues. Per germline, CDR1 MNHNY and CDR2 SVGAGI (reference sequence). In nucleotides, the CDR3 is TGTGCTGCTAAGGACCCGCGCCTGCGCGAGCAGTACTTC. It specifies CAAKDPRLREQYF.

The V and J genes are TRBV12-5 and TRBJ2-1, with D perhaps TRBD2 (6 bases). Between the trimmed V and J ends, which lost 2 bases and 6 bases, there was a span of 11 bases. Germline V CDR1 and CDR2: LGHNT, FRNRAP. The CDR3 runs 14 residues. The CDR3 region is CASGLPGLLNEQFF. The DNA of the CDR3 is TGTGCTAGTGGTTTGCCGGGACTCCTCAATGAGCAGTTCTTC. The whole variable domain, remainder taken from reference TRBV12-5 and TRBJ2-1, is DARVTQTPRHKVTEMGQEVTMRCQPILGHNTVFWYRQTMMQGLELLAYFRNRAPLDDSGMPKDRFSAEMPDATLATLKIQPSEPRDSAVYFCASGLPGLLNEQFFGPGTRLTVL.

The chain is built from TRBV4-1 and TRBJ1-2, with D possibly matching TRBD1 (6 bases). The germline gives CDR1 MGHRA, CDR2 YSYEKL. The CDR3 spans 14 residues. Trimming cost V 2 bases and J 4 bases, with 11 bases left between them. This chain's CDR3 is CASSQPGVTYGYTF. CDR3 in DNA: TGCGCCAGCAGCCAACCAGGGGTTACCTATGGCTACACCTTC.

The CDR3 spells CASSGYLGQQETQYF. The CDR3 DNA is TGTGCCAGCAGTGGATACCTCGGACAGCAAGAGACCCAGTACTTC. V and J are TRBV2 and TRBJ2-5, with TRBD1 as a possible D gene (6 bases). Germline V gene lookup returns CDR1 SNHLY and CDR2 FYNNEI. This CDR3 has 15 residues. V was cut by 4 bases and J by 2 bases, with 14 bases left in between.

V is TRBV5-5 and J is TRBJ2-7; the D gene could be TRBD1 or TRBD2 (5 bases each). Germline CDR1 SGHKS, CDR2 YYEKEE (reference sequence). The CDR3 runs 13 residues. V was trimmed by 4 bases and J by 3 bases, leaving 11 bases between them. The CDR3 protein is CASSEGPGYEQYF. CDR3 nucleotides: TGTGCCAGCAGCGAGGGACCCGGCTACGAGCAGTACTTC.

The J gene is TRBJ2-2, the V gene TRBV5-1; 8 positions agree with TRBD1. With 8 bases clipped from V and 6 bases from J, the junction kept 9 bases outside the gene matches. The CDR3 sequence is 14 residues long. In germline, CDR1 is SGHRS, CDR2 YFSETQ. DNA of the CDR3: TGCGCCAGAAAGACAGGGGATGGATCCGGGGAGCTGTTTTTT. Amino acid sequence: CARKTGDGSGELFF.

The V call is TRBV15, the J call TRBJ2-2, with 8 bases matching TRBD1. With 1 base clipped from V and 1 base from J, the junction kept 2 bases outside the gene matches. Germline V lookup: CDR1 LNHNV, CDR2 YYDKDF (reference sequence). The CDR3 is made up of 16 amino acids. The CDR3 DNA follows: TGTGCCACCAGCAGAGGCGGACAGGGGAACACCGGGGAGCTGTTTTTT. This sequence encodes CATSRGGQGNTGELFF.